One T cell receptor beta chain is described in this entry. The data originate from a study of blood T cell repertoires in COVID-19. V lost 4 bases, J lost 8 bases, and 8 bases stayed unmatched. Germline assignment: CDR1 SGHTA and CDR2 FQGNSA. The CDR3 loop spans 15 amino acids. Profiling relied on immunoSEQ multiplex PCR, and the TCRdb table lists in-frame clones only, not all of them. The table has 360,000 or so clones, 89% seen once; the top ten hold 1.5% to 2%. This sequence originates from a woman aged 25 to 39 who had recovered from COVID-19. V and J are TRBV7-2 and TRBJ1-4; 9 bases map to TRBD1. Sequencing was done on a sample of PBMCs or T cells enriched from blood (not recorded which). CDR3 sequence (DNA): TGTGCCAGCAGCTCGGCGGGACAGGGTGGAGAAAAACTGTTTTTT. This translates into CASSSAGQGGEKLFF.